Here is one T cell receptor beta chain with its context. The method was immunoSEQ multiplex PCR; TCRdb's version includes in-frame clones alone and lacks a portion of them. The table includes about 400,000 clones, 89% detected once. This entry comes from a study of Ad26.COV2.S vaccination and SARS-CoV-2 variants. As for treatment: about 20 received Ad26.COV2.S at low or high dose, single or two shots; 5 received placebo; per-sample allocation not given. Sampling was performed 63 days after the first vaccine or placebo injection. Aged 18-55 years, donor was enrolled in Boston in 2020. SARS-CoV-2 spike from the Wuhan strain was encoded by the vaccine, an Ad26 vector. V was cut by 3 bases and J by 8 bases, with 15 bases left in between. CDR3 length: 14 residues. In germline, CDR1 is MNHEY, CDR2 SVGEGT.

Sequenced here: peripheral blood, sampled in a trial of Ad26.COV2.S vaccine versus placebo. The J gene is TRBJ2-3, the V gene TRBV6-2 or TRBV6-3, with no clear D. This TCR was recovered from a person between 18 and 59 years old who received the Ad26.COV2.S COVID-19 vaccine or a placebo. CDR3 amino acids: CASSYLAFRSTQYF. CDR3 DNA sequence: TGTGCCAGCAGTTATCTCGCGTTTCGTAGTACGCAGTATTTT.